This T cell receptor beta chain was captured by sequencing in a study of T cells in Graves' hyperthyroidism and ophthalmopathy. The TCR beta CDR3 regions underwent amplification using RNA transcripts as the source. The HTBI primer set drove a first-round RT-PCR of the TCR CDR3. MiXCR was run by TCRdb on the multiplex PCR reads, yielding one entry per CDR3 protein. There are around 600,000 distinct CDR3 sequences in the sample; roughly 16% occur only once, and more than 3% lies in the top ten. With 5 bases removed from V and 8 bases from J, the gap between germline ends came to 10 bases. The CDR3 extends over 13 amino acids.

The specimen was blood. J is TRBJ1-6 and V is TRBV12-3 or TRBV12-4; D not certain. This sequence originates from a woman aged 40 to 50 with Graves' ophthalmopathy. Here the CDR3 DNA reads TGTGCCAGCAGTCCACGCCGGGATTCACCCCTCCACTTT. It encodes CASSPRRDSPLHF.